This T cell receptor (beta chain) is from a study of T-cell memory formation after mild COVID-19. The study, taken as a whole, reports: While clones contracting from day 15 to 85 were balanced between CD4 and CD8, later expanders leaned CD4+. Detection of some responders pre-infection suggested pre-existing cross-reactive memory T cells participated. Shrinking CD4+ clones resided mostly in CM and EM, and CD8+ ones in EMRA.

V trimming: 3 bases; J trimming: 8 bases; junction bases outside the gene matches: 7. Germline values: CDR1 MGHRA, CDR2 YSYEKL. The CDR3 consists of 15 residues. Researchers used 5'RACE with constant-segment primers to make TCR alpha and TCR beta cDNA libraries that carry sample barcodes and UMIs. TCRdb independently ran MiXCR on the 5' RACE reads; one entry per CDR3 protein. The data hold 120,000 to 150,000 distinct CDR3 sequences, with roughly 6.2% observed a single time. This clonotype was counted many times. Its antigen is currently unknown. The TCR originated in an adult woman who had mild COVID-19 (a few samples of this study predate the infection). Cell type and time point are not known. The V gene is TRBV4-1, the J gene TRBJ2-3; 11 nucleotides agree with TRBD2. The sequencing input was PBMCs or a T cell subset sorted from them (not recorded which). CDR3 DNA sequence: TGCGCCAGCAGCCACGGGACTAGCGGACGGGGTACGCAGTATTTT. Protein product: CASSHGTSGRGTQYF.